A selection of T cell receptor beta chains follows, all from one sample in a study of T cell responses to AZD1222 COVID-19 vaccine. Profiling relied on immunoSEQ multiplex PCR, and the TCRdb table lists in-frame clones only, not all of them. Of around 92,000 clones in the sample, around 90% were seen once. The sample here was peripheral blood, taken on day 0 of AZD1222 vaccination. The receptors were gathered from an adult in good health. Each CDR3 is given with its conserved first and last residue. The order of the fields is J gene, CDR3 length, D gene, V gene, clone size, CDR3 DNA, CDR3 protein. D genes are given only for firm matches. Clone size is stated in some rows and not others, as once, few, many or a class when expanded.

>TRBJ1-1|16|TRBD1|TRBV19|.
TGTGCCAGTAGCCCCCAGGGACAGGGCTCCGGCACTGAAGCTTTCTTT
CASSPQGQGSGTEAFF
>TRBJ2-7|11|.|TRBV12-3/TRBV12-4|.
TGTGCCAGCAGTCAGGGTTACGAGCAGTACTTC
CASSQGYEQYF
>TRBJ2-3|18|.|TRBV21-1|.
TGTGCCAGCCCTTCCCTTAGTAGGCCACCGCTAGGCACAGATACGCAGTATTTT
CASPSLSRPPLGTDTQYF
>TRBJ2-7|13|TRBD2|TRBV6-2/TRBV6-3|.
TGTGCCAGCAGTTGGATAGCGGGCTACGAGCAGTACTTC
CASSWIAGYEQYF
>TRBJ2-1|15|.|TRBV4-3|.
TGCGCCAGCAGCCACCCCGGGACCGACTACAATGAGCAGTTCTTC
CASSHPGTDYNEQFF
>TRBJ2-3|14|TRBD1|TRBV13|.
TGTGCCAGCAGACATGGGACAGGCGCAGATACGCAGTATTTT
CASRHGTGADTQYF
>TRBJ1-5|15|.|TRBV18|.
TGTGCCAGCTCACCACTATCGGGCGACAATCAGCCCCAGCATTTT
CASSPLSGDNQPQHF
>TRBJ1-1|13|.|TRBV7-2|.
TGTGCCAGCAGCACCTATTTGAACACTGAAGCTTTCTTT
CASSTYLNTEAFF
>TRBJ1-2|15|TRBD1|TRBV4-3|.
TGCGCCAGCAGCCAAGTGGGACAGGGGACCTATGGCTACACCTTC
CASSQVGQGTYGYTF
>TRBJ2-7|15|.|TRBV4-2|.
TGTGCCAGCAGCGCCCCGGCCGGGACACCCTACGAGCAGTACTTC
CASSAPAGTPYEQYF
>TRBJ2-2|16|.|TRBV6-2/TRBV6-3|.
TGTGCCAGCAGTTACTGGGGGAACCTGAACACCGGGGAGCTGTTTTTT
CASSYWGNLNTGELFF
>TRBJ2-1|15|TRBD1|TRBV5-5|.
TGTGCCAGCAGCCCGCCCGGGACAGGGTACAATGAGCAGTTCTTC
CASSPPGTGYNEQFF
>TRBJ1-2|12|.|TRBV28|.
TGTGCCAGCAGTTTTTGGGGGGATGGCTACACCTTC
CASSFWGDGYTF
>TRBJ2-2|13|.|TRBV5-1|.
TGCGCCAGCAGCTTCAACAGGGCCGGGGAGCTGTTTTTT
CASSFNRAGELFF
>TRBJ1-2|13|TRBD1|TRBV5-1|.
TGCGCCAGCAGCTTGAGGGGGCAACAGGGCTACACCTTC
CASSLRGQQGYTF
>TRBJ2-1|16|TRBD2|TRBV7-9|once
TGTGCCAGCCTCCCTAGCGGGAGTAGCTCCTACAATGAGCAGTTCTTC
CASLPSGSSSYNEQFF
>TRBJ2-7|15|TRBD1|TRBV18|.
TGTGCCAGCTCACCAGGGAACAGGGGGGCCTACGAGCAGTACTTC
CASSPGNRGAYEQYF
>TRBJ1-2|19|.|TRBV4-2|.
TGTGCCAGCAGCCAAGGTCCGGCAGGGCGGGAGCGTGTGGACTATGGCTACACCTTC
CASSQGPAGRERVDYGYTF
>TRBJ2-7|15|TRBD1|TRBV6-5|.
TGTGCCAGCAGTAGGACAGGGGGTTTATCCGGCGAGCAGTACTTC
CASSRTGGLSGEQYF
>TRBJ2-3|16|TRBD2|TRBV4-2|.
TGTGCCAGCAGCCAAAGCGGACTAGCGGGGACCGATACGCAGTATTTT
CASSQSGLAGTDTQYF